This TCR beta chain was retrieved from a study of blood T cells in healthy people across ages. Regarding the study as a whole: What prevented conclusive comparison of naive and antigen-experienced cells was that PBMCs were unsorted.

Points on this clonotype: Its antigen is unknown.

There are 18 residues in the CDR3. The germline gives CDR1 SGHVS, CDR2 FNYEAQ. Trimming left V 2 bases short and J 3 bases short, with 20 bases between. Through a sample-barcoded 5' primer and a J-beta primer mix, a second PCR was run for roughly 6 to 12 cycles. TCRdb ran MiXCR on the 5' RACE reads and lists one entry per CDR3 protein. The table records some 640,000 distinct CDR3 sequences, approximately 30% of them present only once. Sequencing used blood. The sequence came from a woman older than 75 in good health. This chain uses TRBV7-6 with TRBJ2-1, with D perhaps assigned TRBD1 or TRBD2 (5 bases each). CDR3 loop: CASSLKFLGTNNYNEQFF. The CDR3 region has the DNA TGTGCCAGCAGCTTAAAGTTCCTCGGGACCAATAACTACAATGAGCAGTTCTTC.